A selection of T cell receptor beta chains follows, all from one sample in a study of T cell responses to AZD1222 COVID-19 vaccine. Assay used: immunoSEQ multiplex PCR; TCRdb lists only in-frame clones, some missing. The table includes 100,000 to 150,000 clones, 80% to 95% detected once. Specimen: peripheral blood, collected 28 days after the second AZD1222 dose. The receptor source for this set is an adult who received the AZD1222 COVID-19 vaccine. Each CDR3 is given with its conserved first and last residue. Each record gives: V gene, clone size, J gene, D gene, CDR3 length, CDR3 DNA, CDR3 protein. D genes are given only for firm matches. A row's size may be missing; if present it is once, few, many or a size class.

v_gene: TRBV12-3/TRBV12-4
abundance: NA
j_gene: TRBJ2-2
d_gene: NA
len: 12
CDR3nt: TGTGCCAGCAGTTCTACCACCGGGGAGCTGTTTTTT
CDR3aa: CASSSTTGELFF

v_gene: TRBV29-1
abundance: NA
j_gene: TRBJ1-4
d_gene: TRBD1
len: 12
CDR3nt: TGCAGCGGACAGGGAACTAATGAAAAACTGTTTTTT
CDR3aa: CSGQGTNEKLFF

v_gene: TRBV5-4
abundance: NA
j_gene: TRBJ2-7
d_gene: TRBD2
len: 15
CDR3nt: TGTGCCAGCAGCCCGGGACTAGCGGGGGGGCGAGAGCAGTACTTC
CDR3aa: CASSPGLAGGREQYF

v_gene: TRBV11-2
abundance: NA
j_gene: TRBJ2-7
d_gene: TRBD1
len: 14
CDR3nt: TGTGCCAGCAGCTTTTCGACAGGGGAGGACGAGCAGTACTTC
CDR3aa: CASSFSTGEDEQYF

v_gene: TRBV3-1/TRBV3-2
abundance: NA
j_gene: TRBJ2-1
d_gene: NA
len: 17
CDR3nt: TGTGCCAGCAGCCACTCCTGGGCAGCGGGTACGGGGAATGAGCAGTTCTTC
CDR3aa: CASSHSWAAGTGNEQFF

v_gene: TRBV9
abundance: once
j_gene: TRBJ2-2
d_gene: TRBD2
len: 15
CDR3nt: TGTGCCAGCGGACTAGCGGGGGGCGGTGACGGGGAGCTGTTTTTT
CDR3aa: CASGLAGGGDGELFF

v_gene: TRBV7-9
abundance: NA
j_gene: TRBJ1-2
d_gene: TRBD1
len: 15
CDR3nt: TGTGCCAGCAGCGCCGGGTGGCAGGGGGCACGGGGCTACACCTTC
CDR3aa: CASSAGWQGARGYTF

v_gene: TRBV29-1
abundance: NA
j_gene: TRBJ1-2
d_gene: NA
len: 11
CDR3nt: TGCAGCGGTCAGGTTGGTGATGGCTACACCTTC
CDR3aa: CSGQVGDGYTF

v_gene: TRBV5-4
abundance: few
j_gene: TRBJ2-1
d_gene: TRBD2
len: 17
CDR3nt: TGTGCCAGCAGCTTGGGACTAGCGGGAAGCTCCTACAATGAGCAGTTCTTC
CDR3aa: CASSLGLAGSSYNEQFF

v_gene: TRBV9
abundance: NA
j_gene: TRBJ1-6
d_gene: TRBD1
len: 15
CDR3nt: TGTGCCAGCAGCTCCAGGACAGGGGCGGGATCACCCCTCCACTTT
CDR3aa: CASSSRTGAGSPLHF

v_gene: TRBV4-2
abundance: many
j_gene: TRBJ2-1
d_gene: TRBD2
len: 19
CDR3nt: TGTGCCAGCAGCCCGCGGACTAGCGGGGGGCTGGATTCCTACAATGAGCAGTTCTTC
CDR3aa: CASSPRTSGGLDSYNEQFF

v_gene: TRBV19
abundance: NA
j_gene: TRBJ1-5
d_gene: NA
len: 12
CDR3nt: TGTGCCAGTCAATATAGCAATCAGCCCCAGCATTTT
CDR3aa: CASQYSNQPQHF

v_gene: TRBV7-9
abundance: NA
j_gene: TRBJ1-5
d_gene: NA
len: 12
CDR3nt: TGTGCCAGCAGCAGCAACAATCAGCCCCAGCATTTT
CDR3aa: CASSSNNQPQHF

v_gene: TRBV6-1
abundance: NA
j_gene: TRBJ1-1
d_gene: NA
len: 15
CDR3nt: TGTGCCAGCAGTGAAGGGTGGGGGGGGAACACTGAAGCTTTCTTT
CDR3aa: CASSEGWGGNTEAFF

v_gene: TRBV7-9
abundance: NA
j_gene: TRBJ1-1
d_gene: NA
len: 10
CDR3nt: TGTGCCAGCGGCTCGGGTGAAGCTTTCTTT
CDR3aa: CASGSGEAFF

v_gene: TRBV4-3
abundance: few
j_gene: TRBJ2-2
d_gene: TRBD2
len: 16
CDR3nt: TGCGCCAGCAGCCTCGGCGGTAGCGGGAGTGTCGGGGAGCTGTTTTTT
CDR3aa: CASSLGGSGSVGELFF

v_gene: TRBV13
abundance: NA
j_gene: TRBJ2-1
d_gene: TRBD1
len: 12
CDR3nt: TGTGCCAGCAGCTGGACAGGCGGTGAGCAGTTCTTC
CDR3aa: CASSWTGGEQFF

v_gene: TRBV7-9
abundance: NA
j_gene: TRBJ1-2
d_gene: NA
len: 12
CDR3nt: TGTGCCAGCAGCTTGGACATCTATGGCTACACCTTC
CDR3aa: CASSLDIYGYTF

v_gene: TRBV6-6
abundance: once
j_gene: TRBJ1-1
d_gene: NA
len: 14
CDR3nt: TGTGCCAGCAGTGACGACACCTGGAACACTGAAGCTTTCTTT
CDR3aa: CASSDDTWNTEAFF

v_gene: TRBV7-8
abundance: NA
j_gene: TRBJ1-4
d_gene: NA
len: 14
CDR3nt: TGTGCCAGCAGCCCTGGGACGGCGAAGGGAAAACTGTTTTTT
CDR3aa: CASSPGTAKGKLFF

v_gene: TRBV18
abundance: NA
j_gene: TRBJ2-3
d_gene: NA
len: 13
CDR3nt: TGTGCCAGCTCAATATCTAGCACAGATACGCAGTATTTT
CDR3aa: CASSISSTDTQYF

v_gene: TRBV7-9
abundance: NA
j_gene: TRBJ2-1
d_gene: TRBD2
len: 16
CDR3nt: TGTGCCAGCAGCTTAGCTAATAGCGGGGGGATTGGTGAGCAGTTCTTC
CDR3aa: CASSLANSGGIGEQFF

v_gene: TRBV9
abundance: few
j_gene: TRBJ2-1
d_gene: NA
len: 13
CDR3nt: TGTGCCAGCAGCGTAGATCCCGTAGGTGAGCAGTTCTTC
CDR3aa: CASSVDPVGEQFF

v_gene: TRBV5-1
abundance: NA
j_gene: TRBJ1-1
d_gene: NA
len: 13
CDR3nt: TGCGCCAGCAGCTGGACATCGGACACTGAAGCTTTCTTT
CDR3aa: CASSWTSDTEAFF

v_gene: TRBV18
abundance: NA
j_gene: TRBJ1-1
d_gene: TRBD1
len: 15
CDR3nt: TGTGCCAGCTCAGCCTCAGGGGGGGTCAGCACTGAAGCTTTCTTT
CDR3aa: CASSASGGVSTEAFF

v_gene: TRBV28
abundance: NA
j_gene: TRBJ1-5
d_gene: NA
len: 15
CDR3nt: TGTGCCAGCAGTCCCTCCCGAAGAGGCAATCAGCCCCAGCATTTT
CDR3aa: CASSPSRRGNQPQHF

v_gene: TRBV7-2
abundance: NA
j_gene: TRBJ2-4
d_gene: NA
len: 13
CDR3nt: TGTGCCAGCAGCTTGCCGGGACAAAACATTCAGTACTTC
CDR3aa: CASSLPGQNIQYF

v_gene: TRBV4-3
abundance: NA
j_gene: TRBJ1-4
d_gene: TRBD1
len: 14
CDR3nt: TGCGCCAGCAGCCCAGGACAGGGTGGGGAAAAACTGTTTTTT
CDR3aa: CASSPGQGGEKLFF

v_gene: TRBV7-8
abundance: NA
j_gene: TRBJ1-5
d_gene: NA
len: 16
CDR3nt: TGTGCCAGCAGCAACCGGGACCGATATAGCAATCAGCCCCAGCATTTT
CDR3aa: CASSNRDRYSNQPQHF

v_gene: TRBV19
abundance: NA
j_gene: TRBJ1-1
d_gene: NA
len: 16
CDR3nt: TGTGCCAGTAGTATTATGGGGACGCAGGGGAACACTGAAGCTTTCTTT
CDR3aa: CASSIMGTQGNTEAFF

v_gene: TRBV3-1/TRBV3-2
abundance: NA
j_gene: TRBJ1-2
d_gene: TRBD1
len: 14
CDR3nt: TGTGCCAGCAGCCAAGTTTGGGACAGCTATGGCTACACCTTC
CDR3aa: CASSQVWDSYGYTF

v_gene: TRBV6-5
abundance: NA
j_gene: TRBJ1-5
d_gene: NA
len: 15
CDR3nt: TGTGCCAGCAGTTCCCTTCTGGGGAGTTCCCAGCCCCAGCATTTT
CDR3aa: CASSSLLGSSQPQHF

v_gene: TRBV5-8
abundance: NA
j_gene: TRBJ2-1
d_gene: TRBD2
len: 14
CDR3nt: TGTGCCAGCAGCAGACTAGCGGGATTTGATGAGCAGTTCTTC
CDR3aa: CASSRLAGFDEQFF